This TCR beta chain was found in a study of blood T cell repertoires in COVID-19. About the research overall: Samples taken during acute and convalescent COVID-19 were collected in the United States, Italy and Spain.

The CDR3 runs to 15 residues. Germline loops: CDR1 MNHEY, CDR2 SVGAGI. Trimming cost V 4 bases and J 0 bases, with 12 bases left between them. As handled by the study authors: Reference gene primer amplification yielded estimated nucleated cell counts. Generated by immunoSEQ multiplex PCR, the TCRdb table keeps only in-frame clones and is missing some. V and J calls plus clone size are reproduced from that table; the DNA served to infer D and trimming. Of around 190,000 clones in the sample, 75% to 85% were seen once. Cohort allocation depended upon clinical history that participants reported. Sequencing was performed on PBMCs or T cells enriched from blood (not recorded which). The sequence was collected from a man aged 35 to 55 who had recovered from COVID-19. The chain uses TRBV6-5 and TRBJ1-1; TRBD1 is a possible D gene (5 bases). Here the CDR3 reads CASSSSLTVNTEAFF. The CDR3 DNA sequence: TGTGCCAGCAGTTCCAGCTTGACAGTGAACACTGAAGCTTTCTTT.